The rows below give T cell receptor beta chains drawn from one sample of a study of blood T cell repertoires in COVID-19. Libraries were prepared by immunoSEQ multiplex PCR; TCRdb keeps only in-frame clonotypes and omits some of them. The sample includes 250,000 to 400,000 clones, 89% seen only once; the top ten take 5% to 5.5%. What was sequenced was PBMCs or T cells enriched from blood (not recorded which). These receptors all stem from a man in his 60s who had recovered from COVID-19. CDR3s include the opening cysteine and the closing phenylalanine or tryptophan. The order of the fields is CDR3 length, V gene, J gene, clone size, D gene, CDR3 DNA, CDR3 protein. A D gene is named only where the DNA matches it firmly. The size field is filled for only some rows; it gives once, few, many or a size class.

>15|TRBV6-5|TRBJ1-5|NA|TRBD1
TGTGCCAGCAGCGGCGACAGGGGGTCCAATCAGCCCCAGCATTTT
CASSGDRGSNQPQHF
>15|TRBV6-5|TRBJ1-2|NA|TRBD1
TGTGCCAGCAGCGACGGGACAGGGGTCACCTATGGCTACACCTTC
CASSDGTGVTYGYTF
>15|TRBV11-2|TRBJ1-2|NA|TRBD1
TGTGCCAGCAGCTCCGGAGGGGGCGCGGGCTATGGCTACACCTTC
CASSSGGGAGYGYTF
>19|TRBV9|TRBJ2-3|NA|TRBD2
TGTGCCAGCAGCGTAGCCCCCTCCGTGATAGCGGGACACACAGATACGCAGTATTTT
CASSVAPSVIAGHTDTQYF
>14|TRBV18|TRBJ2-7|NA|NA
TGTGCCAGCTCACCAAACCAGGGCGCCTACGAGCAGTACTTC
CASSPNQGAYEQYF
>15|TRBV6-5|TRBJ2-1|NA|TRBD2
TGTGCCAGCAGTTACGGGACTAGCGGGAAGGCTGAGCAGTTCTTC
CASSYGTSGKAEQFF
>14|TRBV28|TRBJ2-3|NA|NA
TGTGCCAGCAGTCTTCTGGGCTCCACAGATACGCAGTATTTT
CASSLLGSTDTQYF
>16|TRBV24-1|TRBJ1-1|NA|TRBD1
TGTGCCACCAGTGACTCTACAGGGACCAAACAGGGGAGGATCTTCTTT
CATSDSTGTKQGRIFF
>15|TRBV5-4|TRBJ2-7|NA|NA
TGTGCCAGCAGCTTGGAAGTGGGCCGGGGATACGAGCAGTACTTC
CASSLEVGRGYEQYF
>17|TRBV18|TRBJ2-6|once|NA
TGTGCCAGCTCACCACGGGGCAAAACGGCTGGGGCCAACGTCCTGACTTTC
CASSPRGKTAGANVLTF
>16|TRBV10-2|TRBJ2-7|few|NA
TGCGCCAGCAGTGAGTCGCTTCAACAGGGAGGGTACGAGCAGTACTTC
CASSESLQQGGYEQYF
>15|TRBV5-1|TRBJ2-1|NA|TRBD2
TGCGCCAGCAGCCCGGGAGGGATGGGGAGCAATGAGCAGTTCTTC
CASSPGGMGSNEQFF
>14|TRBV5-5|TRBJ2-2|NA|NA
TGTGCCAGCAGCTTGGCAGGGTACACCGGGGAGCTGTTTTTT
CASSLAGYTGELFF
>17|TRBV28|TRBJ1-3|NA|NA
TGTGCCAGCAGTGTCCGATACCCCTACTTCTCTGGAAACACCATATATTTT
CASSVRYPYFSGNTIYF
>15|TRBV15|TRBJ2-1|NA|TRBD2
TGTGCCACCAGCATCATAGCGGGAGGGTGGAATGAGCAGTTCTTC
CATSIIAGGWNEQFF
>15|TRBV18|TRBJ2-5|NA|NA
TGTGCCAGCTCACCACCGGGGGGAGTCCAAGAGACCCAGTACTTC
CASSPPGGVQETQYF
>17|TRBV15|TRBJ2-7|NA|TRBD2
TGTGCCACCAGCAGAGATTGGACTAGCGCGAGCTCCTACGAGCAGTACTTC
CATSRDWTSASSYEQYF
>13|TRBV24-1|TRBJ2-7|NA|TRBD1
TGTGCCACCAGTGATTCGACAGGGGTCGAGCAGTACTTC
CATSDSTGVEQYF
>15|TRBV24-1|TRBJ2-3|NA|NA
TGTGCCACCAGTGAACCGGGAGTACTCACAGATACGCAGTATTTT
CATSEPGVLTDTQYF
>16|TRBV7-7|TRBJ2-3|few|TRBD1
TGTGCTAGCAGCGTGGGGACAGGGATTGGCACAGATACGCAGTATTTT
CASSVGTGIGTDTQYF
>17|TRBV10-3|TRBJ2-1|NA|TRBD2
TGTGCCATCAGTGACGGTGGGGTAGCGGGAGTGGTTAATGAGCAGTTCTTC
CAISDGGVAGVVNEQFF
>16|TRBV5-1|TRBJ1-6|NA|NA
TGCGCCAGCAGCTTTCGGGGGACGTCCTATAATTCACCCCTCCACTTT
CASSFRGTSYNSPLHF
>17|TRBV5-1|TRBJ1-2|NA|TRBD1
TGCGCCAGCAGCTTGACCGGGACAGGGGGCGCCGAGTATGGCTACACCTTC
CASSLTGTGGAEYGYTF
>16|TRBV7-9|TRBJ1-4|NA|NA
TGTGCCAGCAGCCCACACACAGGAGCAACTAATGAAAAACTGTTTTTT
CASSPHTGATNEKLFF
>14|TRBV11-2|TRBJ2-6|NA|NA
TGTGCCAGCAGGACGCGGACAGGGGCCAACGTCCTGACTTTC
CASRTRTGANVLTF
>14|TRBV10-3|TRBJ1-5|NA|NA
TGTGCCATCAGTGAACGGGGGGGGGAACAGCCCCAGCATTTT
CAISERGGEQPQHF
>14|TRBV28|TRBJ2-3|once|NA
TGTGCCAGCAGTTTCTCGGACTCCCCCAATACGCAGTATTTT
CASSFSDSPNTQYF
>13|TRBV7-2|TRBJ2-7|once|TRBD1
TGTGCCAGCAGCATGAGACAGGGGATCGAGCAGTACTTC
CASSMRQGIEQYF
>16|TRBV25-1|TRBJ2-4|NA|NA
TGTGCCAGCAGTGAATCTCGGGGAGTAGCCAAAAACATTCAGTACTTC
CASSESRGVAKNIQYF
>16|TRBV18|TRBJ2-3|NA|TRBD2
TGTGCCAGCTCCGGACCAGAACTAGCGGGAGCAGATACGCAGTATTTT
CASSGPELAGADTQYF